Each of the 4 T cell receptor beta chains below was sequenced from the same sample in a study of graft-versus-host responses after intestinal transplantation. The antigens these receptors bind are not known. Libraries were prepared by immunoSEQ multiplex PCR; TCRdb keeps only in-frame clonotypes and omits some of them. Found here are roughly 81,000 clones, 82% of them singletons; the top ten hold around 0.86%. Sequences were derived from unstimulated CD4+ T cells sorted from spleen or lymph node cells, sampled before intestinal transplant. The receptors were gathered from a human donor who received an intestinal transplant.

The rearrangement joins TRBV7-2 to TRBJ1-2; 7 nucleotides align to TRBD1. The CDR3 totals 14 residues. V shed 4 bases, J shed 6 bases, and the junction held 8 bases outside the gene matches. Per germline, CDR1 SGHTA and CDR2 FQGNSA. CDR3 protein: CASSSSWTGDGYTF. Written as DNA, the CDR3 is TGTGCCAGCAGCTCAAGTTGGACAGGTGATGGCTACACCTTC.

The chain uses TRBV2 and TRBJ1-1, with a tentative D call TRBD1 (5 bases). With 4 bases removed from V and 4 bases from J, the gap between germline ends came to 10 bases. The germline CDR1 and CDR2 sequences are SNHLY and FYNNEI. This CDR3 comprises 13 residues. The CDR3 DNA follows: TGTGCCAGCAGTGTGGGGCAACGCACTGAAGCTTTCTTT. Residues: CASSVGQRTEAFF.

V and J are TRBV28 and TRBJ1-2, with TRBD1 matching over 7 bases. In germline, CDR1 is MDHEN, CDR2 SYDVKM. The CDR3 consists of 19 residues. With V trimmed by 4 bases and J by 4 bases, 21 bases remained unmatched. The CDR3 loop is CASSSPLTGKKGSIYGYTF. The CDR3 nucleotides are TGTGCCAGCAGTTCCCCTCTGACAGGGAAAAAGGGATCTATCTATGGCTACACCTTC.

The chain joins TRBV4-2 to TRBJ2-3; TRBD2 matches at 9 bases. The J segment lost 3 bases and the V segment lost 0 bases, leaving 10 bases of the junction unmatched. This CDR3 contains 18 residues. Germline lookup yields CDR1 LGHNA and CDR2 YNFKEQ. CDR3 nucleotide sequence: TGTGCCAGCAGCCAAGAGGCTTTTTTGCGGGGGGGAACAGATACGCAGTATTTT. This codes for CASSQEAFLRGGTDTQYF.